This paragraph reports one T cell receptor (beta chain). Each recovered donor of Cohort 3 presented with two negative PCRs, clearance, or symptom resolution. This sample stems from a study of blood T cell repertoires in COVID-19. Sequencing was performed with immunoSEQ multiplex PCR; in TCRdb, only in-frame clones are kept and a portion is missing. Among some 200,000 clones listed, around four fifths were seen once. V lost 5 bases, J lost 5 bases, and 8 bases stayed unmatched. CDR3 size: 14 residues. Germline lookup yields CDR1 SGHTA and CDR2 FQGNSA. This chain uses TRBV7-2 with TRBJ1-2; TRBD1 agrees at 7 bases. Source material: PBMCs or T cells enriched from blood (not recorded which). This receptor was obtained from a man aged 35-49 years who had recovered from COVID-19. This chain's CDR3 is CASSPRDSGYGYTF. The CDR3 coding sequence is TGTGCCAGCAGCCCCCGGGACAGCGGATATGGCTACACCTTC.